This TCR beta chain was observed in a study of T cell changes during pregnancy in multiple sclerosis. The sample holds one count of this clone. The protocol was immunoSEQ multiplex PCR, while the TCRdb copy is restricted to in-frame clones and leaves out a portion. The table includes 45,000 to 55,000 clones, 92% detected once. CDR3 length equals 14 residues. CDR1 is SGHTA, CDR2 FQGTGA, per germline. V was pared by 2 bases and J by 5 bases, with 12 bases between. The receptor's source is a female donor with multiple sclerosis, enrolled in a pregnancy study. The chain joins TRBV7-3 to TRBJ2-5; D may be TRBD1 (5 bases). This specimen consisted of peripheral blood, obtained after pregnancy. The CDR3 DNA reads TGTGCCAGCAGCTTAGGGCAGGGCAGCGAGACCCAGTACTTC. Protein: CASSLGQGSETQYF. Full variable domain (remainder filled in from reference TRBV7-3 and TRBJ2-5): GAGVSQTPSNKVTEKGKYVELRCDPISGHTALYWYRQSLGQGPEFLIYFQGTGAADDSGLPNDRFFAVRPEGSVSTLKIQRTERGDSAVYLCASSLGQGSETQYFGPGTRLLVL.